Below, one T cell receptor beta chain is given with its context. The antigen remains unidentified. This CDR3 has 15 residues. V lost 3 bases to trimming and J lost 3 bases; unmatched junction nucleotides: 5. Germline assignment: CDR1 SGDLS and CDR2 YYNGEE. These data are taken from a study of OX40 agonist ivuxolimab in advanced cancers. The wider study: Recorded diagnoses for dose-escalation patients were hepatocellular carcinoma, melanoma, renal cell or head and neck cancer.

Profiling relied on immunoSEQ multiplex PCR, and the TCRdb table lists in-frame clones only, not all of them. Among approximately 25,000 clones listed, approximately 90% were seen once. Study results and limitations: Low levels of normalized T-cell clonal expansion also appeared in some nonresponders.

The chain employs TRBV9 and TRBJ1-2, with 10 bases matching TRBD1. The origin of this receptor is an adult with an advanced solid tumor such as melanoma, head and neck, liver or kidney cancer. The starting material was CD4+ or CD8+ T cells sorted from blood, obtained in a trial of the OX40 agonist ivuxolimab. DNA of the CDR3: TGTGCCAGCAGCGCCCGACAGGGGGCCTACTATGGCTACACCTTC. Translated: CASSARQGAYYGYTF.